The source of this TCR beta chain is a study of blood T cell repertoires in COVID-19. Across the whole study: The samples span acute and convalescent COVID-19 from the United States, Italy and Spain. PBMCs, B-cell-depleted T cells, or T cells were the source of the cDNA or gDNA that made up the material.

One Seattle source followed patients from active infection through their disease course. Germline-derived CDR1 and CDR2 are SGHAT and FQNNGV. Trimming removed 8 bases from V and 0 bases from J, with 13 bases in between. CDR3 length: 14 amino acids. In the authors' workflow: Reference gene primer amplification gave estimated nucleated cell counts. The assay was immunoSEQ multiplex PCR, and TCRdb's table has in-frame clones only and misses some. Clonal size and the V and J genes are those of that table, whereas D and trimming came from the DNA. The data show 150,000 to 180,000 clones, with about 85% seen just once and approximately 0.6% held by the top ten.

The source of this sequence is a man aged 60 to 69 with COVID-19, enrolled during active disease. V and J are TRBV11-2 and TRBJ1-1; no firm D call. What was sequenced was peripheral blood. CDR3 DNA: TGTGCCAGCCAAAAAGTCAACATGAACACTGAAGCTTTCTTT. Translation gives CASQKVNMNTEAFF.